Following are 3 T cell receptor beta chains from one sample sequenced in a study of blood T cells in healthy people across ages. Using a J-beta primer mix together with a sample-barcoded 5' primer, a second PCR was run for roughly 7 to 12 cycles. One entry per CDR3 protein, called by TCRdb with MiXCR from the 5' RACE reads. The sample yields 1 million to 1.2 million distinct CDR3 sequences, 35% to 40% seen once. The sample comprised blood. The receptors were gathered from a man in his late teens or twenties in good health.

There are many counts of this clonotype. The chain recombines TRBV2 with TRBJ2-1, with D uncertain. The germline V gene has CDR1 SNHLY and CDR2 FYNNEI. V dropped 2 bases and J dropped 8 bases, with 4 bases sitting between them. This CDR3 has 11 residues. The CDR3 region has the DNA TGTGCCAGCAGTGAATTCGATGAGCAGTTCTTC. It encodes CASSEFDEQFF.

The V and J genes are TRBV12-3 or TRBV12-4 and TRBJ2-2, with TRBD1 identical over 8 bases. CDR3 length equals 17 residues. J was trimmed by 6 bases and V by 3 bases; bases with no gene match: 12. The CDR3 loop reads CASSLGRGLSAAGELFF. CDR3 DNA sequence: TGTGCCAGCAGTTTGGGCAGGGGGCTTTCGGCGGCCGGGGAGCTGTTTTTT.

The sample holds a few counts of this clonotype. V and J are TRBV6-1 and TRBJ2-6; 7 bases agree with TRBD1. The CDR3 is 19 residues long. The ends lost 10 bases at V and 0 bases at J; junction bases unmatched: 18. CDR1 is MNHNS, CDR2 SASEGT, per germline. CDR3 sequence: CATDNRDSLGPSGANVLTF. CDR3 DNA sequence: TGTGCCACCGATAACAGGGACAGCTTGGGACCCTCTGGGGCCAACGTCCTGACTTTC.